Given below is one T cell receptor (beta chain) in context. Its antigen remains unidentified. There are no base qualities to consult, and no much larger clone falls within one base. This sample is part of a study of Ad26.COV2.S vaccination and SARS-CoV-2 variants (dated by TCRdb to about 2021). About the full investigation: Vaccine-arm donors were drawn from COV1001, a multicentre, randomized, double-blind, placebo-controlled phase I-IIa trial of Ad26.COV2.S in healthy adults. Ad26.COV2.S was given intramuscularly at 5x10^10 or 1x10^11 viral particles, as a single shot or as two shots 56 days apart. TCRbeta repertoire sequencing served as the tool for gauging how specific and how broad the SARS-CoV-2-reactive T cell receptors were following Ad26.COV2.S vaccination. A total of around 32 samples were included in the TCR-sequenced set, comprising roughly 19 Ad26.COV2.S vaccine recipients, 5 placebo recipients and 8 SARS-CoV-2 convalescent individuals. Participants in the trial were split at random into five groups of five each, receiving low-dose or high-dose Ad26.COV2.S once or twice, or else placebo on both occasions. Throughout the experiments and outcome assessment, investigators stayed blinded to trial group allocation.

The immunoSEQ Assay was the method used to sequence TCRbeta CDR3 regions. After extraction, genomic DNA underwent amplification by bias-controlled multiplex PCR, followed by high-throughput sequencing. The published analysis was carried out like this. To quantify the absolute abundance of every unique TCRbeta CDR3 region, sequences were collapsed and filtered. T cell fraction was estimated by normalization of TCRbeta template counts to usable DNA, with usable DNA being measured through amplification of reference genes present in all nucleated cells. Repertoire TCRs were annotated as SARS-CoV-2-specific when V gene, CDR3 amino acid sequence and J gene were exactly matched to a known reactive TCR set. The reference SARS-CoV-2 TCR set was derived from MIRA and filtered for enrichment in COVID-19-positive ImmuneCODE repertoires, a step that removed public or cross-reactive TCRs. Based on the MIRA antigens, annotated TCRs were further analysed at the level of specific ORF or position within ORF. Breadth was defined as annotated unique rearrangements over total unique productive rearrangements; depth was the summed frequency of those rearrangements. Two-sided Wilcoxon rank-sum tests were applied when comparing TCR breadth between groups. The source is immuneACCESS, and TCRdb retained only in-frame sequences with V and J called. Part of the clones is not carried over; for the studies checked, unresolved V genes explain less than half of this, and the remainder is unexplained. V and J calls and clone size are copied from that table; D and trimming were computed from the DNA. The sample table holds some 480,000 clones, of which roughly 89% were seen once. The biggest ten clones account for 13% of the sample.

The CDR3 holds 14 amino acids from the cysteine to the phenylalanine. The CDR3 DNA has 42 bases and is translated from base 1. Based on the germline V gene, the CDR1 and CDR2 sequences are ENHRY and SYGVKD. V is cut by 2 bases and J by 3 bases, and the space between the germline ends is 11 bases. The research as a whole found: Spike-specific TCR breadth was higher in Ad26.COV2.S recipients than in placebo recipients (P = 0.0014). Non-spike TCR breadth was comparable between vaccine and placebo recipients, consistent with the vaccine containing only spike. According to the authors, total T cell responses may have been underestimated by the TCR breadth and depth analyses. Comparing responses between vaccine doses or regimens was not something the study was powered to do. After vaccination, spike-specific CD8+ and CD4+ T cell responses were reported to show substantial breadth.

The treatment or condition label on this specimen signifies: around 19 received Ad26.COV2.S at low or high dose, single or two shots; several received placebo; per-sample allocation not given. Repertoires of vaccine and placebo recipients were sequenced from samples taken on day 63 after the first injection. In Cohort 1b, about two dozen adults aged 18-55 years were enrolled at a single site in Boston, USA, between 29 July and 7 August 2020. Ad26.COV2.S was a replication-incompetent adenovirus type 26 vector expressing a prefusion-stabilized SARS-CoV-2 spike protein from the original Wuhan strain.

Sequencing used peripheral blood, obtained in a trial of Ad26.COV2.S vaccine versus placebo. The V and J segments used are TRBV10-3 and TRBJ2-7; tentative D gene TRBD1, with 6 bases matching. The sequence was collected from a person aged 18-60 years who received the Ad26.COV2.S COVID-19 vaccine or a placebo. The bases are TGTGCCATCAGTGAGGGACAGTACGGCTACGAGCAGTACTTC. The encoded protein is CAISEGQYGYEQYF.